These 23 T cell receptor beta chains were all obtained from the same sample, sequenced in a study of blood T cell repertoires in COVID-19. Only in-frame clones appear in the TCRdb table, and some are missing; sequencing was by immunoSEQ multiplex PCR. The repertoire consists of 30,000 to 40,000 clones, with 86% occurring once and the leading ten covering less than 7%. Sequenced: peripheral blood. The origin of the receptors is a woman older than 75 with active or convalescent COVID-19.

In its sample, this clone was seen a few times. The gene calls are TRBV6-6 and TRBJ2-6; maybe TRBD1 (6 bases). Deletions cut 5 bases from V and 1 base from J, with 15 bases between. CDR3 length equals 17 residues. Germline V gene lookup returns CDR1 MNHNY and CDR2 SVGAGI (reference sequence). The CDR3 loop reads CASSRGQPGSGANVLTF. Written as DNA, the CDR3 is TGTGCCAGCAGTCGCGGACAGCCTGGGTCTGGGGCCAACGTCCTGACTTTC.

The V call is TRBV3-1 (or the pseudogene TRBV3-2), the J call TRBJ2-7; 7 bases line up with TRBD1. The CDR3 covers 14 residues. CDR1 LGHDT and CDR2 YNNKEL come from the germline V gene (reference sequence). After removal of 2 bases from V and 4 bases from J, the junction contained 5 bases not matched to a gene. This chain's CDR3 is CASSQFGTAYEQYF. As DNA, the CDR3 is TGTGCCAGCAGCCAATTTGGGACAGCATACGAGCAGTACTTC.

CDR3 residues: CASSSRRGRYNSPLHF. The CDR3 coding sequence is TGTGCCAGCAGCTCGCGGAGGGGACGTTATAATTCACCCCTCCACTTT. The V call is TRBV27, the J call TRBJ1-6; TRBD1 is a possible D gene (5 bases). Germline values: CDR1 MNHEY, CDR2 SMNVEV (reference sequence). Deletions cut 6 bases from V and 4 bases from J, with 16 bases between. The CDR3 totals 16 residues.

V is TRBV5-4 and J is TRBJ1-1; D might be TRBD1 (6 bases). CDR3 size: 14 residues. The V end lost 4 bases, the J end lost 0 bases, and 10 bases lay between the germline ends. Germline values: CDR1 SGHNT, CDR2 YYREEE (reference sequence). The CDR3 DNA is TGTGCCAGCAGCGACGGACAGATGAACACTGAAGCTTTCTTT. Translation: CASSDGQMNTEAFF. The full variable domain, in which reference TRBV5-4 and TRBJ1-1 provide the parts outside the CDR3, is ETGVTQSPTHLIKTRGQQVTLRCSSQSGHNTVSWYQQALGQGPQFIFQYYREEENGRGNFPPRFSGLQFPNYSSELNVNALELDDSALYLCASSDGQMNTEAFFGQGTRLTVV.

This chain connects TRBV30 to TRBJ2-7; the D gene is possibly TRBD2 (7 bases). Germline V CDR1 and CDR2: GTSNPN, SVGIG (reference sequence). The CDR3 extends over 13 amino acids. V was shortened by 2 bases and J by 6 bases, with 14 bases between the two germline ends. This CDR3 is CAWSPDGGREQYF. The CDR3 nucleotides are TGTGCCTGGAGTCCGGACGGGGGGCGCGAGCAGTACTTC. Full variable domain (rest looked up from reference TRBV30 and TRBJ2-7): SQTIHQWPATLVQPVGSPLSLECTVEGTSNPNLYWYRQAAGRGLQLLFYSVGIGQISSEVPQNLSASRPQDRQFILSSKKLLLSDSGFYLCAWSPDGGREQYFGPGTRLTVT.

The V gene is TRBV24-1, the J gene TRBJ2-3; 11 bases map to TRBD1. This CDR3 spans 16 amino acids. The ends lost 4 bases at V and 8 bases at J; junction bases unmatched: 10. Per germline, CDR1 KGHDR and CDR2 SFDVKD. The CDR3 DNA follows: TGTGCCACCAGTGACCCCGGACAGGGGGCTCTGAGTACGCAGTATTTT. Amino acid sequence: CATSDPGQGALSTQYF.

This chain joins TRBV5-1 and TRBJ1-1, with D perhaps TRBD1 (5 bases). V was clipped by 4 bases and J by 4 bases, with 11 bases between them. CDR3 length: 13 residues. CDR1 and CDR2 from the germline V gene are SGHRS and YFSETQ. The CDR3 nucleotides read TGCGCCAGCAGCCCTAAGGGGCCCACTGAAGCTTTCTTT. Encoded protein: CASSPKGPTEAFF. The full variable domain, completed using reference TRBV5-1 and TRBJ1-1, is KAGVTQTPRYLIKTRGQQVTLSCSPISGHRSVSWYQQTPGQGLQFLFEYFSETQRNKGNFPGRFSGRQFSNSRSEMNVSTLELGDSALYLCASSPKGPTEAFFGQGTRLTVV.

This clone was seen more than once but under ten times. This sequence joins TRBV11-3 and TRBJ1-2; D not certain. This CDR3 contains 14 residues. Germline V CDR1 and CDR2: SGHNT, YENEEA. V lost 1 base, J lost 1 base, and 7 bases lay in between. DNA of the CDR3: TGTGCCAGCAGCTTAGGGCGGGGTAACTATGGCTACACCTTC. It codes for CASSLGRGNYGYTF.

The rearrangement joins TRBV2 to TRBJ1-6, with 7 bases fitting TRBD1. The trim removed 5 bases at V and 10 bases at J, leaving 14 bases unmatched. CDR1 SNHLY and CDR2 FYNNEI come from the germline V gene. The CDR3 extends over 16 amino acids. In DNA form, the CDR3 reads TGTGCCAGCAGTCCCACTGCGACAGGGTCAGGATCACCCCTCCACTTT. Protein sequence: CASSPTATGSGSPLHF.

This clone was recorded only once. This chain connects TRBV24-1 to TRBJ2-3; D perhaps matches TRBD1 (5 bases). In germline, CDR1 is KGHDR, CDR2 SFDVKD. The V end was cut by 3 bases, the J end by 6 bases, with 15 bases between. There are 15 residues in the CDR3. CDR3 in amino acids: CATSDRTWAGDTQYF. The DNA of the CDR3 is TGTGCCACCAGTGATCGGACCTGGGCAGGGGATACGCAGTATTTT.

The chain has TRBV29-1 and TRBJ1-5, with 12 bases matching TRBD1. V was pared by 4 bases and J by 6 bases, with 4 bases of the junction left unmatched. Germline-derived CDR1 and CDR2 are SQVTM and ANQGSEA. The CDR3 covers 14 residues. The CDR3 reads CSVAGTGGGQPQHF. The DNA of the CDR3 is TGCAGCGTTGCCGGGACAGGGGGCGGTCAGCCCCAGCATTTT.

This clone appeared once. V and J are TRBV18 and TRBJ2-3; possible D gene TRBD2, 6 bases. This CDR3 contains 16 residues. Deletions cut 0 bases from V and 3 bases from J, with 13 bases between. Germline V lookup: CDR1 KGHSH, CDR2 LQKENI. Here the CDR3 DNA reads TGTGCCAGCTCACCACCCAACGGGAGAACGACAGATACGCAGTATTTT. This translates into CASSPPNGRTTDTQYF.

The V and J genes are TRBV19 and TRBJ2-1, with 7 bases that match TRBD2. This CDR3 comprises 14 residues. V dropped 3 bases and J dropped 5; count of bases not matched to a gene: 4. CDR1 and CDR2 from the germline V gene are LNHDA and SQIVND (reference sequence). Here the CDR3 DNA reads TGTGCCAGTAGTATCCGGGGAGGGAACAATGAGCAGTTCTTC. Translation gives CASSIRGGNNEQFF.

The chain is built from TRBV10-3 and TRBJ2-3; D ambiguous. The CDR3 has 14 amino acids. Germline V gives CDR1 ENHRY, CDR2 SYGVKD. Trimming pared 11 bases from V and 1 base from J, leaving 16 bases between. CDR3 DNA sequence: TGTGCCGCCTCTCCGGAGACCGGCACAGATACGCAGTATTTT. This translates into CAASPETGTDTQYF.

The J gene is TRBJ1-5, the V gene TRBV19, with 9 bases fitting TRBD1. This CDR3 has 15 amino acids. Germline CDR1 LNHDA, CDR2 SQIVND (reference sequence). The V and J ends lost 5 bases and 6 bases, in that order; junction bases with no gene match: 8. The CDR3, as DNA: TGTGCCAGTAGTGCCTCCGGGACAGGGACTCAGCCCCAGCATTTT. Protein product: CASSASGTGTQPQHF. The complete variable domain, with remaining parts taken from reference TRBV19 and TRBJ1-5, reads DGGITQSPKYLFRKEGQNVTLSCEQNLNHDAMYWYRQDPGQGLRLIYYSQIVNDFQKGDIAEGYSVSREKKESFPLTVTSAQKNPTAFYLCASSASGTGTQPQHFGDGTRLSIL.

V gene TRBV9 combines with J gene TRBJ1-1; tentative D call: TRBD1 (6 bases). V gave up 2 bases and J gave up 0 bases, with 8 bases separating them. The CDR3 covers 14 residues. The germline V gene encodes CDR1 SGDLS and CDR2 YYNGEE. The CDR3 DNA sequence: TGTGCCAGCAGCGTGGACAGTCTGAACACTGAAGCTTTCTTT. As protein: CASSVDSLNTEAFF.

This clone was counted once. The chain recombines TRBV28 with TRBJ2-7; TRBD1 agrees at 7 bases. The germline V gene has CDR1 MDHEN and CDR2 SYDVKM. The CDR3 loop spans 14 amino acids. The trim removed 5 bases at V and 1 base at J, leaving 5 bases unmatched. Here the CDR3 DNA reads TGTGCCAGCAGTCCCGGGACAGTATCCTACGAGCAGTACTTC. Its protein is CASSPGTVSYEQYF.

This rearrangement joins TRBV28 to TRBJ1-5, with 8 bases lining up with TRBD1. This CDR3 is built from 14 residues. J was trimmed by 4 bases and V by 7 bases; bases with no gene match: 6. CDR1 MDHEN and CDR2 SYDVKM come from the germline V gene. This CDR3 reads CASNSDRGNQPQHF. For the CDR3, the DNA is TGTGCCAGCAATTCCGACAGGGGTAATCAGCCCCAGCATTTT.

V and J are TRBV6-5 and TRBJ1-2; 8 bases line up with TRBD1. V lost 2 bases and J lost 8; bases outside the gene matches: 7. The CDR3 runs 14 residues. CDR1 is MNHEY and CDR2 is SVGAGI in the germline V gene. The CDR3 reads CASSYVAGGEGYTF. The CDR3 bases are TGTGCCAGCAGTTACGTGGCAGGGGGCGAAGGCTACACCTTC.

The chain employs TRBV29-1 and TRBJ2-7; 8 bases fit TRBD1. Germline V gene lookup returns CDR1 SQVTM and CDR2 ANQGSEA. The CDR3 length is 15 residues. The trim removed 7 bases at V and 0 bases at J, leaving 11 bases unmatched. CDR3 bases: TGCAGCGGCAGAGTTGACAGGGGCGGCTCCTACGAGCAGTACTTC. It encodes CSGRVDRGGSYEQYF.

The chain employs TRBV11-2 and TRBJ1-2; D is perhaps TRBD1 (6 bases). This CDR3 region has 14 residues. Trimming took 4 bases from V and 4 from J, leaving 13 bases between them. Germline lookup yields CDR1 SGHAT and CDR2 FQNNGV. CDR3 residues: CASSSNQGSYGYTF. In DNA, the CDR3 is TGTGCCAGCAGCTCCAATCAGGGGAGCTATGGCTACACCTTC.

This sequence joins TRBV18 and TRBJ2-5; perhaps TRBD1 as D (6 bases). V shed 3 bases and J shed 5 bases, with 13 bases lying between them. There are 14 residues in the CDR3. CDR1 is KGHSH and CDR2 is LQKENI in the germline V gene. The CDR3, as DNA: TGTGCCAGCTCACCCAACAGGGTAGGGGAGACCCAGTACTTC. As protein: CASSPNRVGETQYF.

This chain joins TRBV27 and TRBJ2-2; the D gene is possibly TRBD2 (6 bases). The germline V and J ends were trimmed by 5 bases and 4 bases, with 8 bases remaining between them. The CDR3 totals 13 residues. CDR1 is MNHEY and CDR2 is SMNVEV in the germline V gene (reference sequence). The CDR3: CASSRRGTGELFF. DNA for the CDR3: TGTGCCAGCAGTAGGCGGGGCACCGGGGAGCTGTTTTTT.